This T cell receptor (beta chain) was captured in a study of cytomegalovirus exposure and HLA in healthy donors. With respect to this clone: Its target is unknown.

V gave up 4 bases and J gave up 6 bases; unmatched junction bases: 1. The length of the CDR3 is 12 residues. The germline CDR1 and CDR2 sequences are SNHLY and FYNNEI. PCR involved 60 Vbeta and 13 Jbeta primers. The method was immunoSEQ multiplex PCR; TCRdb's version includes in-frame clones alone and lacks a portion of them. The table has 150,000 to 200,000 clones, around 83% seen once; the top ten hold 3.5% to 5%. Whole-study results and caveats: Later work showed greater clonal expansion in HLA-associated TCR beta chains than in equally common others. Segments of the TCR beta V type were, in most cases, productive about 87% or about 30% of the time in an earlier analysis. Analysis performed later found roughly 18,000 TCR beta sequences associated with HLA alleles at 0.05 false discovery rate.

This rearrangement joins TRBV2 to TRBJ1-1; the match to TRBD1 covers 8 bases. The specimen was PBMCs. The sequence derives from a man aged 50 to 60 in good health and CMV-seropositive. The CDR3 loop is CASSGQGSEAFF. In DNA form, the CDR3 reads TGTGCCAGCAGTGGACAGGGGTCTGAAGCTTTCTTT.